This record covers a single TCR beta chain. The antigen remains undetermined. With 6 bases clipped from V and 4 bases from J, the junction kept 10 bases outside the gene matches. The CDR3 is made up of 16 amino acids. Germline assignment: CDR1 SGHVS and CDR2 FQNEAQ. The study ran its PCR with 60 Vbeta and 13 Jbeta primers. In the original analysis: Counted up in a later analysis, unique TCR beta chains came to approximately 83 million, with about 10 million shared. Generated by immunoSEQ multiplex PCR, the TCRdb table keeps only in-frame clones and is missing some. The DNA gave D and trimming, while V, J and clone size come from that table. This table holds about 240,000 clones, more than 75% found once. These data are taken from a study of cytomegalovirus exposure and HLA in healthy donors. As for the study in general: As released early, the data held 70 million to 95 million unique TCRs from HLA-typed donors.

General study results and limits: Compared with the roughly 700-donor mean, an Asian-associated ancestry cluster reportedly had fewer N-insertions, according to a later analysis. The majority of CMV-associated TCR beta chains were reported as apparently HLA-restricted in a later analysis.

The J gene is TRBJ2-3, the V gene TRBV7-8; 10 bases map to TRBD2. The sequence came from a woman aged 40 to 49 in good health and CMV-seropositive. The specimen sequenced was PBMCs. CDR3 sequence reads: CASSFISGRLADTQYF. As DNA, the CDR3 is TGTGCCAGCAGTTTCATTAGCGGGAGGTTGGCAGATACGCAGTATTTT.